The following is a T cell receptor beta chain sequence with its context. Its antigen is still unknown. Within one base of it there is no much larger clone, and no base qualities were kept. The study was a case-control design nested within a healthcare worker cohort in London, UK, with weekly nasopharyngeal swab PCR tests and blood sampling. Healthcare workers were recruited between 23 and 31 March 2020, during the week of the UK lockdown, and were followed weekly for up to roughly 16 weeks. The CDR3 runs 15 residues from the cysteine to the phenylalanine. Of all the DNA, just the CDR3 is kept, 45 bases in frame from base 1. Cut back by 3 bases and 4 bases, the V and J ends lie 13 bases apart. Reading the germline V gene gives CDR1 SGHTA and CDR2 FQGTGA. The sample is drawn from a study of early T cells in non-severe SARS-CoV-2 infection (dated by TCRdb to about 2021). Regarding the research as a whole: Because TCR sequencing relied on bulk RNA taken from unsorted whole blood, pairing of alpha and beta chains was not possible. The paper's findings and limits, for the study overall: VDJdb matching was skewed toward anti-spike CD8 responses and likely underestimated virus-specific expansions, missing private and CD4 specificities.

Preparation of the library involved 5' RACE. The instrument was a NextSeq 500. To correct for sequencing error and PCR bias, the TCR library protocol tagged individual cDNA molecules with unique molecular identifiers. TCR alpha and beta chains were both sequenced, and the abundances of alpha and beta sequences in each sample were closely correlated with each other. In the source study's methods: Decombinator V4 was used to perform V gene, J gene and CDR3 annotation of TCR sequences. Expanded TCRs were defined as changing significantly between any two time points under a Poisson model with p below 0.0001. TCR abundances were normalised to the total number of TCRs sequenced in each sample and reported as counts per million. TRAV1-2 paired with TRAJ12, TRAJ20 or TRAJ33 defined MAIT TCRs, while TRAV10 paired with TRAJ18 defined iNKT TCRs. VDJdb, accessed 1 November 2021, was searched for CMV, EBV and SARS-CoV-2 annotated TCRs, with TCRs annotated for multiple antigens excluded. TCRdb itself trimmed the public reads at Q25 with fastp, ran MiXCR and retained productive beta chains. Every CDR3 protein is listed once, alongside the most common genes and DNA of its rows. In this record, the V and J calls reflect TCRdb's handling and not the investigators' own analysis. This sample is represented by some 49,000 distinct CDR3 sequences; roughly 8% of them were singletons. The ten largest clones capture 4% to 5.5% of the sample.

The TCR was taken from an adult who was a healthcare worker with PCR-confirmed SARS-CoV-2 infection or an uninfected control (not recorded which). The V and J genes are TRBV7-3 and TRBJ2-1; TRBD2 is possibly the D segment (6 matching bases). Sample: whole blood. The CDR3 here reads CASSFSGGKYNEQFF. The bases read TGTGCCAGCAGCTTCTCTGGCGGGAAATACAATGAGCAGTTCTTC.